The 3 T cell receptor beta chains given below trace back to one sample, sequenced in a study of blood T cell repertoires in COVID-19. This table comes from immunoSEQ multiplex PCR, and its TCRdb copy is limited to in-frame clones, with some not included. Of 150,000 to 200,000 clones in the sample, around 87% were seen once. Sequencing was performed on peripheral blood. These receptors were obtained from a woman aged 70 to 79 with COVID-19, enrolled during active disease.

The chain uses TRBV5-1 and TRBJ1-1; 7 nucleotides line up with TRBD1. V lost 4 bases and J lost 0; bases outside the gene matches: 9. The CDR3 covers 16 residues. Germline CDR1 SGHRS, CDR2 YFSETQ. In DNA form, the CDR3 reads TGCGCCAGCAGCCCCAGGGGGAGGCCGGTGAACACTGAAGCTTTCTTT. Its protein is CASSPRGRPVNTEAFF.

DNA for the CDR3: TGTGCCAGCAGAGGAAGCCTAGCTTCCTACGAGCAGTACTTC. This translates into CASRGSLASYEQYF. This chain joins TRBV6-5 and TRBJ2-7; TRBD2 might be the D (5 bases). This CDR3 is built from 14 residues. CDR1 is MNHEY, CDR2 SVGAGI, per germline. V was trimmed by 6 bases and J by 1 base, leaving 13 bases between them.

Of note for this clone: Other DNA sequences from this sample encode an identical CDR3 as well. As DNA, the CDR3 is TGTGCCAGCAGCCAACTACCGGGACAGGGGAGCACTGAAGCTTTCTTT. It translates to CASSQLPGQGSTEAFF. This sequence joins TRBV3-1 (or the pseudogene TRBV3-2) and TRBJ1-1, with TRBD1 matching over 10 bases. Germline V CDR1 and CDR2: LGHDT, YNNKEL (reference sequence). The CDR3 totals 16 residues. V trimming: 2 bases; J trimming: 4 bases; junction bases outside the gene matches: 7.